This T cell receptor beta chain was captured by sequencing in a study of blood T cell repertoires in COVID-19. Whole-study context: The United States, Italy and Spain were the sources of the acute and convalescent COVID-19 samples. T cells, B-cell-depleted T cells, or PBMCs supplied cDNA or gDNA.

CDR3 length: 14 residues. With 4 bases removed from V and 1 base from J, the gap between germline ends came to 11 bases. CDR1 and CDR2 (germline): SGHNT, YYREEE (reference sequence). In the original analysis: Reference gene primers were amplified, and this amplification served to estimate nucleated cell counts. This table comes from immunoSEQ multiplex PCR, and its TCRdb copy is limited to in-frame clones, with some not included. That table furnishes V, J and clone size, whereas the DNA furnished D and trimming. The data show about 26,000 clones, about 94% seen once. Material for sequencing was peripheral blood. The clonotype comes from a human donor with active COVID-19. The donor label of this sample is uncertain. The rearrangement joins TRBV5-4 to TRBJ1-1, with D tentatively TRBD1 (5 bases). The CDR3 DNA reads as TGTGCCAGCAGCCAAGGAAGGGGGAACACTGAAGCTTTCTTT. Its translation is CASSQGRGNTEAFF.